Described below is a single TCR beta chain sequence and its context. Its antigen is not yet known. It has no much larger one-base neighbor in the sample; base qualities were not kept. These data come from a study of blood T cell repertoires in COVID-19 (dated by TCRdb to 2020 to 2021). Study-wide context: Samples covering the acute and convalescent phases of COVID-19 were provided by collaborators in the United States, Italy and Spain. The material from the prospective study consisted of cDNA or gDNA derived from T cells, B-cell-depleted T cells, or PBMCs. The dataset comprised deeply sampled blood TCRbeta repertoires from subjects exposed to, actively infected with, or recovered from COVID-19. The repertoires were released in a freely available public database meant as a resource for research on the immune response to SARS-CoV-2. Samples came from the ongoing ImmuneRACE study (first 160 participants) plus 1,254 subjects from 6 global collaborators. Nearly every sample came with metadata listing a de-identified subject ID, COVID-19 status, age in years and sex. Where available, HLA class I and class II types were obtained from metadata supplied by the sample provider rather than from assay-based typing.

As encoded in the germline V gene, CDR1 is MNHNS while CDR2 is SASEGT. The CDR3 contains 15 residues, cysteine and phenylalanine counted. Kept here is only the CDR3 DNA, which spans 45 bases and is read in frame from base 1. V lost 5 bases and J lost 0 bases; the stretch between them is 14 bases long. TCRbeta CDR3 regions were amplified from genomic DNA by means of the immunoSEQ Assay, a bias-controlled multiplex PCR. The published analysis was carried out like this. The number of nucleated cells in each sample was estimated from the amplification of reference gene primers within the assay. Sequence reads were collapsed and filtered to measure the absolute abundance of every unique TCRbeta CDR3 rearrangement. Productive Simpson clonality was computed per sample as the square root of Simpson's diversity index over productive rearrangements. This immuneACCESS table, as held by TCRdb, lists in-frame sequences with V and J called but not all clones. Of the missing ones, under half trace to an unresolved V gene in checked studies; the others have no known cause. V and J calls and clone size are those listed in that table; D and trimming were worked out from the DNA. The sample table holds a few hundred thousand clones, of which approximately 85% were seen once. Of the sample, 5.2% falls within the top ten clones.

One collaborating source in Seattle enrolled patients during active infection and followed them longitudinally through the course of disease. Collaborating institutions collected whole blood in K2EDTA tubes following their own protocols. For TCRbeta analysis, collaborator samples were shipped as frozen whole blood, as isolated PBMCs, or as DNA extracted from either sample type. Study-wide findings and limitations: The amount of clinical and demographic metadata varied by source and participant and was provided uncurated.

The V and J segments used are TRBV6-1 and TRBJ2-7; the D segment cannot be called with confidence. The clonotype originates from a woman in her seventies with COVID-19, enrolled during active disease. Sequencing used peripheral blood. The nucleotide sequence reads as follows: TGTGCCAGCAGTCCCCGAGGCCGGAGCTCCTACGAGCAGTACTTC. The translation is CASSPRGRSSYEQYF.